This T cell receptor beta chain was obtained from a study of blood T cell repertoires in COVID-19. As for the study in general: The samples span acute and convalescent COVID-19 from the United States, Italy and Spain. T cells, B-cell-depleted T cells, or PBMCs supplied cDNA or gDNA.

Per the original data handling: Reference gene primer amplification gave estimated nucleated cell counts. Produced via immunoSEQ multiplex PCR; TCRdb's table is partial and in-frame only. V, J and clone size are taken as reported in that table, and D and trimming were inferred from the DNA itself. The profile shows over 250,000 clones, 65% to 90% of them singletons. V lost 2 bases to trimming and J lost 5 bases, with 13 bases between them. CDR3 size: 14 residues. Looked up from germline, CDR1 is MRHNA and CDR2 is SNTAGT. The chain couples TRBV6-4 to TRBJ2-7, with a weak D call TRBD2 (5 bases). Sequenced input: peripheral blood. This sequence was found in a man aged 45-65 years with active or convalescent COVID-19. The CDR3 DNA sequence: TGTGCCAGCAGTGACCGAGGGCCTAACGACGAGCAGTACTTC. Protein product: CASSDRGPNDEQYF.